A selection of T cell receptor beta chains follows, all from one sample in a study of naive and memory T cell subsets. MiXCR, run by TCRdb on the UMI-ligation and nested PCR reads, gives a single entry per CDR3 protein. Here the sample spans about 90,000 distinct CDR3 sequences, around 11% being singletons. Sequencing used naive CD4+ T cells from blood. The receptors stem from a human donor in good health. Each CDR3 is given with its conserved first and last residue. The D gene is left open where the match is weak. Only some rows state a clone size, as once, few, many or a class for expanded clones.

j_call	clone_size	v_call	d_call	cdr3_aa	cdr3_nt
TRBJ2-3	many	TRBV4-2	NA	CASSQEGGGTQYF	TGTGCCAGCAGCCAAGAGGGAGGGGGTACGCAGTATTTT
TRBJ2-5	NA	TRBV11-3	NA	CASSLGGSQETQYF	TGTGCCAGCAGCTTAGGGGGAAGCCAAGAGACCCAGTACTTC
TRBJ2-7	many	TRBV6-5	NA	CASRGGIESYEQYF	TGTGCCAGCAGAGGTGGGATAGAGTCCTACGAGCAGTACTTC
TRBJ2-1	few	TRBV20-1	NA	CSARDMYNDEQFF	TGCAGTGCTAGAGATATGTATAACGATGAGCAGTTCTTC
TRBJ2-5	NA	TRBV5-5	NA	CASSFDLETQYF	TGTGCCAGCAGTTTTGATTTAGAGACCCAGTACTTC
TRBJ2-1	NA	TRBV20-1	TRBD1	CSATGTGGYNEQFF	TGCAGTGCTACCGGGACAGGGGGCTACAATGAGCAGTTCTTC
TRBJ1-6	NA	TRBV9	NA	CASNMNIGQDNSPLHF	TGTGCCAGCAACATGAACATTGGACAAGATAATTCACCCCTCCACTTT
TRBJ2-7	few	TRBV5-1	TRBD1	CASSKGQASTYEQYF	TGCGCCAGCAGCAAAGGACAGGCATCTACCTACGAGCAGTACTTC
TRBJ2-5	NA	TRBV5-1	NA	CASSPGGVQGETQYF	TGCGCCAGCAGCCCAGGAGGGGTCCAGGGGGAGACCCAGTACTTC
TRBJ2-3	many	TRBV20-1	TRBD2	CSARRTSGRQDTQYF	TGCAGTGCTAGGCGGACTAGCGGGAGGCAAGATACGCAGTATTTT
TRBJ2-5	few	TRBV5-1	NA	CASSPAVGLETQYF	TGCGCCAGCAGCCCGGCGGTGGGCCTCGAGACCCAGTACTTC
TRBJ2-3	NA	TRBV12-3/TRBV12-4	NA	CASSVWESTDTQYF	TGTGCCAGCAGCGTATGGGAGAGCACAGATACGCAGTATTTT
TRBJ2-7	many	TRBV6-2/TRBV6-3	TRBD1	CASSTTRTGANYEQYF	TGTGCCAGCAGTACCACCCGGACAGGGGCCAACTACGAGCAGTACTTC
TRBJ2-3	many	TRBV3-1	NA	CASSQLFGTDTQYF	TGTGCCAGCAGCCAACTTTTTGGCACAGATACGCAGTATTTT
TRBJ2-2	few	TRBV20-1	TRBD2	CSARQADERGKTGELFF	TGCAGTGCTAGACAAGCGGACGAGCGGGGTAAAACCGGGGAGCTGTTTTTT
TRBJ2-7	many	TRBV6-6	NA	CASSYGSNPGNEQYF	TGTGCCAGCAGTTATGGGTCTAACCCGGGAAACGAGCAGTACTTC
TRBJ1-4	NA	TRBV7-8	NA	CASSLQGTTNEKLFF	TGTGCCAGCAGCCTTCAGGGGACAACTAATGAAAAACTGTTTTTT
TRBJ2-7	NA	TRBV7-2	NA	CASSLGGGSYEQYF	TGTGCCAGCAGCCTGGGAGGAGGCTCCTACGAGCAGTACTTC
TRBJ2-3	many	TRBV12-3/TRBV12-4	TRBD2	CASSPSGKVDTQYF	TGTGCCAGCAGCCCTAGCGGGAAGGTTGATACGCAGTATTTT
TRBJ2-2	NA	TRBV20-1	NA	CSARRGPTGELFF	TGCAGTGCTAGACGGGGACCCACCGGGGAGCTGTTTTTT
TRBJ2-7	many	TRBV12-3/TRBV12-4	NA	CASSMSGSRRTAEQYF	TGTGCCAGCAGTATGTCAGGCAGCCGCCGAACTGCCGAGCAGTACTTC
TRBJ2-7	few	TRBV28	TRBD1	CASSLSTGAPYEQYF	TGTGCCAGCAGTTTATCGACAGGGGCCCCTTACGAGCAGTACTTC
TRBJ1-6	many	TRBV12-3/TRBV12-4	NA	CASSLPTANSPLHF	TGTGCCAGCAGCCTACCGACAGCTAATTCACCCCTCCACTTT
TRBJ2-2	many	TRBV7-9	NA	CASSLGDVSGELFF	TGTGCCAGCAGCTTAGGTGACGTATCCGGGGAGCTGTTTTTT
TRBJ1-5	few	TRBV2	TRBD1	CASNVQGNQPQHF	TGTGCCAGCAACGTACAGGGGAATCAGCCCCAGCATTTT
TRBJ2-7	NA	TRBV11-2	NA	CASSLEDRMGQYF	TGTGCCAGCAGCTTAGAGGACAGAATGGGGCAGTACTTC
TRBJ2-3	NA	TRBV28	NA	CASSFGAGLGTQYF	TGTGCCAGCAGTTTTGGGGCTGGGCTGGGGACGCAGTATTTT
TRBJ1-5	NA	TRBV6-2/TRBV6-3	TRBD1	CASMTGYNQPQHF	TGTGCCAGCATGACAGGGTACAATCAGCCCCAGCATTTT
TRBJ1-5	NA	TRBV20-1	NA	CSAREQGYQPQHF	TGCAGTGCTAGGGAACAGGGATATCAGCCCCAGCATTTT
TRBJ2-2	few	TRBV5-1	TRBD1	CASFRQGYTGELFF	TGCGCCAGCTTCAGACAGGGTTACACCGGGGAGCTGTTTTTT
TRBJ1-2	NA	TRBV6-2/TRBV6-3	TRBD1	CASSLPGTGWPDGYTF	TGTGCCAGCAGTTTGCCCGGGACAGGGTGGCCGGACGGCTACACCTTC
TRBJ2-7	few	TRBV21-1	NA	CASSKIEGAESYEQYF	TGTGCCAGCAGCAAGATAGAGGGAGCGGAATCCTACGAGCAGTACTTC
TRBJ2-1	few	TRBV7-3	TRBD2	CASSLTVLTGTSVNEQFF	TGTGCCAGCAGCTTAACGGTCTTAACCGGGACTAGCGTAAATGAGCAGTTCTTC
TRBJ2-1	NA	TRBV12-3/TRBV12-4	TRBD1	CASSQTGSGNEQFF	TGTGCCAGCAGCCAGACAGGGTCAGGCAATGAGCAGTTCTTC
TRBJ2-3	few	TRBV24-1	NA	CATSGPSASTDTQYF	TGTGCCACCAGTGGTCCTAGCGCCAGCACAGATACGCAGTATTTT
TRBJ2-5	few	TRBV9	NA	CASSVGPAGQETQYF	TGTGCCAGCAGCGTAGGGCCGGCAGGACAAGAGACCCAGTACTTC
TRBJ2-3	few	TRBV15	NA	CATSRAQGFDSTDTQYF	TGTGCCACCAGCAGAGCCCAAGGTTTCGACAGCACAGATACGCAGTATTTT
TRBJ2-3	few	TRBV20-1	TRBD1	CSAGTRDRVWTDTQYF	TGCAGTGCTGGAACCCGGGACAGGGTTTGGACAGATACGCAGTATTTT
TRBJ1-2	few	TRBV6-2/TRBV6-3	NA	CASSYAMGQLIYGYTF	TGTGCCAGCAGTTACGCGATGGGACAACTGATCTATGGCTACACCTTC
TRBJ2-1	many	TRBV6-2/TRBV6-3	TRBD2	CASNGPGLGGFF	TGTGCCAGCAACGGGCCGGGACTAGGGGGGTTCTTC
TRBJ1-1	NA	TRBV7-9	NA	CASSRGPAGLTEAFF	TGTGCCAGCAGTCGCGGTCCTGCGGGGTTGACTGAAGCTTTCTTT